Listed here are 7 T cell receptor beta chains from one sample, sequenced in a study of control samples from healthy donors and cancer patients. Profiled with immunoSEQ multiplex PCR; TCRdb holds only in-frame clones, not every one. The data show some 44,000 clones, about three quarters seen once. The material sequenced was formalin-fixed, paraffin-embedded tissue. Receptor source: a male donor with melanoma.

The chain employs TRBV15 and TRBJ1-5; 7 bases align to TRBD1. CDR1 LNHNV and CDR2 YYDKDF come from the germline V gene (reference sequence). The ends lost 1 base at V and 5 bases at J; junction bases unmatched: 2. This CDR3 spans 14 amino acids. CDR3 in amino acids: CATSRGGGDQPQHF. In nucleotides, the CDR3 is TGTGCCACCAGCAGAGGAGGGGGCGATCAGCCCCAGCATTTT.

The sample holds a few counts of this clone. In DNA, the CDR3 is TGTGCCAGCAGCAATCCTGGGGTAGCGGACCAAGAGACCCAGTACTTC. It encodes CASSNPGVADQETQYF. This rearrangement joins TRBV6-2 or TRBV6-3 to TRBJ2-5, with D possibly TRBD2 on 6 matching bases. Trimming stripped 6 bases from V and 0 bases from J, with 17 bases between. From germline, CDR1 is MNHEY and CDR2 SVGEGT. The CDR3 loop spans 16 amino acids.

This rearrangement joins TRBV18 to TRBJ1-1, with D perhaps matching TRBD1 (6 bases). This CDR3 comprises 13 residues. V was shortened by 2 bases and J by 4 bases, with 8 bases between the two germline ends. Germline CDR1 and CDR2: KGHSH and LQKENI. The CDR3 region has the DNA TGTGCCAGCTCACCAGGGGGGCGCACTGAAGCTTTCTTT. Residues: CASSPGGRTEAFF.

CDR3 residues: CATDDGSGRSTDTQYF. In DNA form, the CDR3 reads TGTGCCACCGACGACGGGAGCGGGAGGAGCACAGATACGCAGTATTTT. This chain links TRBV19 with TRBJ2-3; 9 nucleotides align to TRBD2. The CDR3 is made up of 16 amino acids. The germline gives CDR1 LNHDA, CDR2 SQIVND (reference sequence). The junction had 11 bases not matched to a gene; V was cut back by 10 bases and J by 0 bases.

The chain joins TRBV27 to TRBJ1-1; D gene unclear. Germline V gene sequence: CDR1 MNHEY, CDR2 SMNVEV (reference sequence). The CDR3 totals 13 residues. Trimming removed 0 bases from V and 4 bases from J, with 6 bases in between. CDR3 nucleotide sequence: TGTGCCAGCAGTTTATCAGGGTTCACTGAAGCTTTCTTT. Its protein is CASSLSGFTEAFF.

This chain uses TRBV7-2 with TRBJ1-5; 7 bases line up with TRBD1. This CDR3 has 15 residues. Unmatched junction bases numbered 4, after V lost 5 bases and J lost 0 bases. Per the germline V gene, CDR1 is SGHTA and CDR2 is FQGNSA. The CDR3 protein is CASSAGQYSNQPQHF. The DNA of the CDR3 is TGTGCCAGCAGCGCGGGACAGTATAGCAATCAGCCCCAGCATTTT. The full variable domain, its missing parts supplied by reference TRBV7-2 and TRBJ1-5, is GAGVSQSPSNKVTEKGKDVELRCDPISGHTALYWYRQSLGQGLEFLIYFQGNSAPDKSGLPSDRFSAERTGGSVSTLTIQRTQQEDSAVYLCASSAGQYSNQPQHFGDGTRLSIL.

The J gene is TRBJ2-4, the V gene TRBV7-9; possibly TRBD2 for D (5 bases). CDR1 and CDR2 from the germline V gene are SEHNR and FQNEAQ (reference sequence). This CDR3 spans 17 amino acids. Trimming removed 1 base at V and 1 base at J, with 14 bases between. CDR3 amino acids: CASSLVRAAGAKNIQYF. Here the CDR3 DNA reads TGTGCCAGCAGCTTAGTTCGGGCGGCGGGTGCCAAAAACATTCAGTACTTC.